The clone carrying this TCR beta chain came up many times. This entry belongs to a study of T-cell reconstitution after alpha-beta-depleted transplantation in children. The CDR3 length is 17 residues. V lost 5 bases to trimming and J lost 0 bases; unmatched junction nucleotides: 10. The TCRbeta library was prepared with unique molecular identifiers. A single record per CDR3 protein comes from TCRdb applying MiXCR to the PCR reads. Of 170,000 or so distinct CDR3 sequences listed, about 6.3% are singletons. The sequence was obtained from a human donor who donated a stem cell graft to a child with Wiskott-Aldrich syndrome. This chain joins TRBV12-3 or TRBV12-4 and TRBJ2-3; TRBD2 aligns across 8 bases. Sequencing was performed on PBMCs from the stem cell graft donor, taken from the stem cell graft. CDR3 sequence reads: CASSIPGLGYSTDTQYF. The CDR3 bases are TGTGCCAGCAGTATCCCGGGACTAGGGTACAGCACAGATACGCAGTATTTT.